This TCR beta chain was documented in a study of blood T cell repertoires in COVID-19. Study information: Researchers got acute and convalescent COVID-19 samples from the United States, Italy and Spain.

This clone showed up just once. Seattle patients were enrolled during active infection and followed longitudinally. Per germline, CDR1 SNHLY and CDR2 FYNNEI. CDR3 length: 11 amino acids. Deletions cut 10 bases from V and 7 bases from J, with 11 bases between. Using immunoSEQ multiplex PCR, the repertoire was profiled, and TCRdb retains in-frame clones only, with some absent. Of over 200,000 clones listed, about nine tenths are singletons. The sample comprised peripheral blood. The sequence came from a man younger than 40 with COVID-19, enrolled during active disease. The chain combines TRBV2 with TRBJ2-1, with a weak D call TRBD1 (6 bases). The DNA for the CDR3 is TGTGCCACCCCGACAGGAAATGAGCAGTTCTTC. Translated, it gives CATPTGNEQFF.